Listed here are 20 T cell receptor beta chains from one sample, sequenced in a study of a mutant IDH1 vaccine in newly diagnosed glioma (dated by TCRdb to 2020 to 2022). Read against the paper, the sample's time point label means: week 35, safety follow-up. Every vaccine dose consisted of 300 ug of a 20-mer mutant IDH1 peptide in Montanide, administered subcutaneously together with topical imiquimod. The receptor library was made with the immunoSEQ multiplex PCR assay. TCRdb took this table from immuneACCESS and kept in-frame rearrangements with V and J called. Such tables lack part of the clones; where checked against another copy, unresolved V genes explain under half of the gap, and the rest is unexplained. The sample profile shows tens of thousands of clones; more than 80% of them were found once. The ten largest clones represent less than 7% of the sample. No antigen has been identified for these receptors.

Sequences were derived from PBMCs, sampled from a glioma patient whose treatment included an IDH1 peptide vaccine. These receptors came from a man aged 35 to 55 with glioma.

The chain carries TRBV6-1 and TRBJ2-1; D possibly corresponds to TRBD1 (5 bases). The CDR3 runs to 12 residues. The V and J ends lost 8 bases and 9 bases respectively, with 14 bases between them. Per germline, CDR1 MNHNS and CDR2 SASEGT. CDR3 loop: CASALGASEQFF. Written as DNA, the CDR3 is TGTGCCAGCGCCCTAGGGGCCAGTGAGCAGTTCTTC.

Turning to this clone: One end of the junction is discordant with germline, which a read error may explain. The rearrangement uses TRBV15 and TRBJ1-1, with 7 bases matching TRBD1. CDR3 length equals 13 residues. Germline assignment: CDR1 LNHNV and CDR2 YYDKDF (reference sequence). CDR3 sequence reads: CATSRVADRDRLF. Written as DNA, the CDR3 is TGTGCCACCAGCAGAGTCGCCGACAGGGACCGCCTGTTT.

V and J are TRBV4-3 and TRBJ2-2, with 7 bases matching TRBD1. Per the germline V gene, CDR1 is LGHNA and CDR2 is YSLEER. Trimming took 0 bases from V and 3 from J; bases not matched to a gene: 7. The CDR3 totals 17 residues. The CDR3 DNA reads TGCGCCAGCAGCCAAGATCGGGCAGGGGGTGACACCGGGGAGCTGTTTTTT. Amino acid sequence: CASSQDRAGGDTGELFF.

This clone was counted once. CDR3 DNA sequence: TGTGCCAGCAGCTTAGGGGGCCGCACAGATACGCAGTATTTT. This gives the protein CASSLGGRTDTQYF. This chain connects TRBV7-2 to TRBJ2-3; TRBD1 is a possible D gene (5 bases). Per the germline V gene, CDR1 is SGHTA and CDR2 is FQGNSA. The CDR3 length is 14 residues. The ends were cut back, 1 base at V and 1 base at J, with 6 bases in the middle.

In its sample, this clone was seen a few times. This chain connects TRBV11-3 to TRBJ2-7; the D is unclear. The CDR3 has 9 residues. Germline lookup yields CDR1 SGHNT and CDR2 YENEEA. V was shortened by 8 bases and J by 7 bases, with 6 bases between the two germline ends. The CDR3 region is CASQEEQYF. CDR3 nucleotides: TGTGCCAGCCAAGAGGAGCAGTACTTC.

V gene TRBV7-2 combines with J gene TRBJ2-5; maybe TRBD2 (7 bases). V gave up 8 bases and J gave up 1 base, with 14 bases separating them. Germline loops: CDR1 SGHTA, CDR2 FQGNSA. This CDR3 is 14 amino acids long. CDR3 protein: CASSRGGGQETQYF. The CDR3 nucleotides are TGTGCCAGCTCCCGCGGGGGCGGCCAAGAGACCCAGTACTTC.

V gene TRBV5-4 combines with J gene TRBJ1-2, with a tentative D call TRBD1 (6 bases). CDR3 size: 15 residues. V was trimmed by 4 bases and J by 3 bases, leaving 16 bases between them. CDR1 and CDR2 from the germline V gene are SGHNT and YYREEE (reference sequence). This chain's CDR3 is CASSTGGTRDYGYTF. The DNA of the CDR3 is TGTGCCAGCAGCACGGGGGGCACCCGTGACTATGGCTACACCTTC.

This clone was recorded once. The chain combines TRBV19 with TRBJ2-1; D remains unclear. The CDR3 is 14 amino acids. From germline, CDR1 is LNHDA and CDR2 SQIVND (reference sequence). The V and J ends lost 7 bases and 0 bases respectively, with 10 bases between them. This chain's CDR3 is CASTRGGSYNEQFF. CDR3 DNA: TGTGCCAGTACTCGAGGCGGCTCCTACAATGAGCAGTTCTTC. The full variable domain, in which reference TRBV19 and TRBJ2-1 provide the parts outside the CDR3, is DGGITQSPKYLFRKEGQNVTLSCEQNLNHDAMYWYRQDPGQGLRLIYYSQIVNDFQKGDIAEGYSVSREKKESFPLTVTSAQKNPTAFYLCASTRGGSYNEQFFGPGTRLTVL.

The chain is built from TRBV12-5 and TRBJ2-7; 11 nucleotides align to TRBD2. The germline gives CDR1 LGHNT, CDR2 FRNRAP. Trimming cost V 5 bases and J 6 bases; bases outside gene matches: 9. This CDR3 has 15 amino acids. CDR3 loop: CASGTISGRVIEQYF. The CDR3 DNA follows: TGTGCTAGTGGTACTATTAGCGGGAGGGTAATCGAGCAGTACTTC.

This chain uses TRBV5-4 with TRBJ1-2; 8 positions match TRBD1. The CDR3 extends over 15 amino acids. CDR1 and CDR2 from the germline V gene are SGHNT and YYREEE (reference sequence). V lost 2 bases to trimming and J lost 4 bases; unmatched junction nucleotides: 7. CDR3 bases: TGTGCCAGCAGCTTCCCCAGGGGGCAAGGCTATGGCTACACCTTC. Translated: CASSFPRGQGYGYTF.

In the case of this clone: This sample includes further DNA sequences coding for the same CDR3. The chain combines TRBV6-5 with TRBJ2-7; D is uncertain. The germline V gene encodes CDR1 MNHEY and CDR2 SVGAGI. CDR3 length: 12 residues. Trimming shortened V by 6 bases and J by 1 base, and 7 bases separated the two germline ends. DNA for the CDR3: TGTGCCAGCAGCCCTACGTCCTACGAGCAGTACTTC. Translating it yields CASSPTSYEQYF.

The chain employs TRBV2 and TRBJ2-3; the D is unclear. Germline lookup yields CDR1 SNHLY and CDR2 FYNNEI. The CDR3 runs 15 residues. The V end lost 0 bases, the J end lost 4 bases, and 11 bases lay between the germline ends. The CDR3 protein is CASSEAGGFSDTQYF. Here the CDR3 DNA reads TGTGCCAGCAGTGAAGCGGGTGGGTTTTCAGATACGCAGTATTTT.

The J gene is TRBJ1-5, the V gene TRBV27; D gene uncertain. V lost 6 bases, J lost 4 bases, and 13 bases lay in between. The CDR3 has 14 amino acids. Germline V CDR1 and CDR2: MNHEY, SMNVEV (reference sequence). CDR3 DNA: TGTGCCAGCAGCGGCCTGGACGGGAATCAGCCCCAGCATTTT. Protein sequence: CASSGLDGNQPQHF.

This sequence joins TRBV6-5 and TRBJ1-2; TRBD1 might be the D (6 bases). CDR1 is MNHEY, CDR2 SVGAGI, per germline. The CDR3 runs to 14 residues. V shed 7 bases and J shed 4 bases, with 16 bases lying between them. For the CDR3, the DNA is TGTGCCAGCAATAGGGGGGGAGGCATCTATGGCTACACCTTC. As protein: CASNRGGGIYGYTF.

This clone was seen more than once but under ten times. The V and J genes are TRBV6-5 and TRBJ1-1, with D possibly TRBD1 on 5 matching bases. This CDR3 is built from 15 residues. V dropped 5 bases and J dropped 4 bases, with 17 bases sitting between them. The germline CDR1 and CDR2 sequences are MNHEY and SVGAGI. The CDR3 is CASSDLGDGGTEAFF. The CDR3 DNA follows: TGTGCCAGCAGTGACTTGGGGGACGGCGGCACTGAAGCTTTCTTT.

CDR3 amino acids: CASRDSGSGEQYF. In DNA form, the CDR3 reads TGTGCCAGCAGGGACTCCGGGTCCGGCGAGCAGTACTTC. The J gene is TRBJ2-7, the V gene TRBV6-5; tentatively, D is TRBD2 (5 bases). V gave up 6 bases and J gave up 6 bases, with 15 bases separating them. The CDR3 sequence is 13 residues long. Germline-derived CDR1 and CDR2 are MNHEY and SVGAGI.

This chain uses TRBV19 with TRBJ2-3; no clear D. This CDR3 is 13 amino acids long. V lost 3 bases and J lost 0, with 4 bases in between. Germline assignment: CDR1 LNHDA and CDR2 SQIVND (reference sequence). The CDR3 reads CASSIGSTDTQYF. The CDR3 DNA reads as TGTGCCAGTAGTATTGGGAGCACAGATACGCAGTATTTT.

This clone appeared a few times. The V and J genes are TRBV7-3 and TRBJ1-1; 8 bases match TRBD1. V shed 4 bases, J shed 1 base, and the junction held 5 bases outside the gene matches. CDR3 size: 15 residues. Germline values: CDR1 SGHTA, CDR2 FQGTGA. The CDR3 DNA reads TGTGCCAGCAGCTCCGTAGGACAGGGGAACACTGAAGCTTTCTTT. It encodes CASSSVGQGNTEAFF.

The rearrangement uses TRBV7-8 and TRBJ2-3, with 9 bases lining up with TRBD2. The V segment lost 2 bases and the J segment 3 bases; nucleotides outside the gene matches: 9. The germline V gene encodes CDR1 SGHVS and CDR2 FQNEAQ. The CDR3 covers 17 residues. The DNA for the CDR3 is TGTGCCAGCAGCTTACCAACTAGTAGCGGGAGAACAGATACGCAGTATTTT. Encoded protein: CASSLPTSSGRTDTQYF.

The chain carries TRBV5-1 and TRBJ1-4; D perhaps matches TRBD1 (5 bases). The germline gives CDR1 SGHRS, CDR2 YFSETQ. The CDR3 has 16 amino acids. Trimming cost V 0 bases and J 8 bases, with 17 bases left between them. CDR3 loop: CASSLDRVRAGEKLFF. CDR3 DNA sequence: TGCGCCAGCAGCTTGGATAGGGTCAGGGCTGGGGAAAAACTGTTTTTT. Complete variable domain (other parts from reference TRBV5-1 and TRBJ1-4): KAGVTQTPRYLIKTRGQQVTLSCSPISGHRSVSWYQQTPGQGLQFLFEYFSETQRNKGNFPGRFSGRQFSNSRSEMNVSTLELGDSALYLCASSLDRVRAGEKLFFGSGTQLSVL.